These 20 T cell receptor beta chains share one sample of origin, sequenced in a study of T-cell memory formation after mild COVID-19. TCRdb redid the calling of the 5' RACE reads with MiXCR, one entry per CDR3 protein. The sample gives approximately 100,000 distinct CDR3 sequences, over 15% of which show up once; 28% is in the top ten. The sequencing sample was made of PBMCs or a T cell subset sorted from them (not recorded which). These receptors were collected from an adult woman who had mild COVID-19 (a few samples of this study predate the infection). Cell type and time point are not known.

This clonotype was seen a few times. This rearrangement joins TRBV6-5 to TRBJ2-4; D ambiguous. Trimming cost V 4 bases and J 3 bases, with 7 bases left between them. Germline CDR1 MNHEY, CDR2 SVGAGI. The CDR3 totals 13 residues. The CDR3 region has the DNA TGTGCCAGCAGTTCTGGGTTCAAAAACATTCAGTACTTC. Its protein is CASSSGFKNIQYF.

This clonotype was observed a few times. The chain links TRBV7-8 to TRBJ2-3, with D possibly TRBD1 on 6 matching bases. Germline-derived CDR1 and CDR2 are SGHVS and FQNEAQ. The V end was cut by 4 bases, the J end by 3 bases, with 14 bases between. This CDR3 contains 15 residues. CDR3: CASSSGAGGTDTQYF. Here the CDR3 DNA reads TGTGCCAGCAGCTCAGGGGCGGGTGGGACAGATACGCAGTATTTT.

This clonotype has a single count. The chain couples TRBV19 to TRBJ1-2; TRBD1 matches 9 bases. The CDR3 has 16 residues. Germline trimming cut 4 bases from V and 4 bases from J; bases unmatched to any gene: 10. Germline V gene sequence: CDR1 LNHDA, CDR2 SQIVND (reference sequence). The CDR3 DNA follows: TGTGCCAGTAGTACCCCCGGGACAGGGTTGCTCTATGGCTACACCTTC. The encoded protein is CASSTPGTGLLYGYTF.

The gene calls are TRBV5-6 and TRBJ2-7; TRBD2 agrees at 10 bases. Germline CDR1 and CDR2: SGHDT and YYEEEE. Trimming at V came to 4 bases and at J to 2 bases, leaving 9 bases not matched to a gene. The CDR3 length is 16 residues. The CDR3 DNA is TGTGCCAGCAGCAAACAGCTAGCGGGAGCCCCCTACGAGCAGTACTTC. As protein: CASSKQLAGAPYEQYF.

V usage is TRBV5-1 and J usage is TRBJ1-2, with D unclear. The V end was cut by 4 bases, the J end by 7 bases, with 20 bases between. The CDR3 spans 15 residues. CDR1 is SGHRS, CDR2 YFSETQ, per germline. CDR3 in DNA: TGCGCCAGCAGCCTCTCGGACTCCAGACGACGTGGCTACACCTTC. It is translated as CASSLSDSRRRGYTF.

The genes are TRBV9 and TRBJ2-3; D is tentatively TRBD1 or TRBD2 (5 bases each). Trimming shortened V by 4 bases and J by 5 bases, and 11 bases separated the two germline ends. The CDR3 is 13 amino acids. Germline lookup yields CDR1 SGDLS and CDR2 YYNGEE. CDR3 coding DNA: TGTGCCAGCAGCTTACAGGCGGGAGATACGCAGTATTTT. This codes for CASSLQAGDTQYF.

The chain recombines TRBV9 with TRBJ2-3; D gene uncertain. The V and J ends lost 0 bases and 4 bases respectively, with 3 bases between them. The V gene's germline CDR1 is SGDLS and CDR2 YYNGEE. The CDR3 is made up of 12 amino acids. The DNA for the CDR3 is TGTGCCAGCAGCGTAGTGCCAGATACGCAGTATTTT. As protein: CASSVVPDTQYF.

The chain links TRBV11-2 to TRBJ2-7, with D hard to call. V lost 4 bases and J lost 0, with 7 bases in between. Per the germline V gene, CDR1 is SGHAT and CDR2 is FQNNGV. The CDR3 consists of 13 residues. The CDR3, as DNA: TGTGCCAGCAGCTCCCCAAGCTCCTACGAGCAGTACTTC. Its protein is CASSSPSSYEQYF.

V usage is TRBV11-2 and J usage is TRBJ2-7; a possible D gene is TRBD1 (6 bases). CDR1 is SGHAT, CDR2 FQNNGV, per germline. CDR3 size: 16 residues. Trimming pared 4 bases from V and 3 bases from J, leaving 19 bases between. The DNA for the CDR3 is TGTGCCAGCAGCTCGGCGGACAGCGCGCCCAACTACGAGCAGTACTTC. Amino acids: CASSSADSAPNYEQYF.

There are a few counts of this clonotype. The J gene is TRBJ1-2, the V gene TRBV29-1; D ambiguous. The germline gives CDR1 SQVTM, CDR2 ANQGSEA. The V end was cut by 7 bases, the J end by 3 bases, with 9 bases between. CDR3 length: 11 amino acids. The CDR3 sequence is CSARVDYGYTF. CDR3 bases: TGCAGCGCCCGAGTGGACTATGGCTACACCTTC.

The chain is built from TRBV7-9 and TRBJ2-1; 9 nucleotides align to TRBD1. Germline CDR1 reads SEHNR; CDR2 reads FQNEAQ (reference sequence). The junction had 10 bases not matched to a gene; V was cut back by 6 bases and J by 7 bases. CDR3 length: 15 amino acids. The CDR3 is CASRSPGQGANEQFF. The CDR3 nucleotides read TGTGCCAGCAGATCTCCGGGACAGGGAGCGAATGAGCAGTTCTTC.

The chain has TRBV5-6 and TRBJ2-1; the D gene is possibly TRBD1 (5 bases). The CDR3 loop spans 14 amino acids. Germline assignment: CDR1 SGHDT and CDR2 YYEEEE. V was trimmed by 2 bases and J by 3 bases, leaving 9 bases between them. The CDR3 is CASSFGDSYNEQFF. Here the CDR3 DNA reads TGTGCCAGCAGCTTTGGAGACAGCTACAATGAGCAGTTCTTC. The whole variable domain, remainder taken from reference TRBV5-6 and TRBJ2-1, is DAGVTQSPTHLIKTRGQQVTLRCSPKSGHDTVSWYQQALGQGPQFIFQYYEEEERQRGNFPDRFSGHQFPNYSSELNVNALLLGDSALYLCASSFGDSYNEQFFGPGTRLTVL.

This clonotype was observed at least ten times. The chain couples TRBV20-1 to TRBJ1-5; D might be TRBD1 (6 bases). From germline, CDR1 is DFQATT and CDR2 SNEGSKA (reference sequence). V gave up 2 bases and J gave up 4 bases, with 12 bases separating them. This CDR3 has 14 amino acids. The CDR3 reads CSARPTGLNQPQHF. In DNA, the CDR3 is TGCAGTGCTAGACCGACAGGACTTAATCAGCCCCAGCATTTT.

This clonotype has a handful of counts. This chain joins TRBV12-3 or TRBV12-4 and TRBJ2-3; possibly TRBD2 for D (6 bases). V lost 7 bases to trimming and J lost 6 bases, with 8 bases between them. This CDR3 comprises 11 residues. The CDR3 reads CASTEGDTQYF. Written as DNA, the CDR3 is TGTGCCAGCACGGAGGGCGATACGCAGTATTTT.

This chain links TRBV3-1 with TRBJ1-1; D remains ambiguous. V was cut by 0 bases and J by 5 bases, with 13 bases left in between. Germline lookup yields CDR1 LGHDT and CDR2 YNNKEL (reference sequence). This CDR3 has 15 amino acids. In DNA, the CDR3 is TGTGCCAGCAGCCAAGATAGTCTAGGTAGGACTGAAGCTTTCTTT. Translating it yields CASSQDSLGRTEAFF.

The rearrangement joins TRBV7-8 to TRBJ1-2, with D unresolved. This CDR3 has 13 residues. Germline V gene data show CDR1 as SGHVS and CDR2 as FQNEAQ. Deletions cut 0 bases from V and 2 bases from J, with 4 bases between. CDR3 sequence reads: CASSLAENYGYTF. In nucleotides, the CDR3 is TGTGCCAGCAGCTTAGCGGAAAACTATGGCTACACCTTC. Full variable domain (outside the CDR3, taken from reference TRBV7-8 and TRBJ1-2): GAGVSQSPRYKVAKRGQDVALRCDPISGHVSLFWYQQALGQGPEFLTYFQNEAQLDKSGLPSDRFFAERPEGSVSTLKIQRTQQEDSAVYLCASSLAENYGYTFGSGTRLTVV.

This clonotype was seen a handful of times. The chain has TRBV29-1 and TRBJ2-7, with a weak D call TRBD1 (6 bases). Trimming took off 6 bases at V and 3 bases at J, with 18 bases between the two ends. Germline CDR1 and CDR2: SQVTM and ANQGSEA. The CDR3 has 14 amino acids. DNA for the CDR3: TGCAGCGTACAGGGTTACAGAGGCGGCTACGAGCAGTACTTC. Residues: CSVQGYRGGYEQYF.

This clonotype has a handful of counts. The chain has TRBV7-2 and TRBJ2-3; maybe TRBD1 (5 bases). The V end lost 1 base, the J end lost 11 bases, and 13 bases lay between the germline ends. Per the germline V gene, CDR1 is SGHTA and CDR2 is FQGNSA. The CDR3 is 13 residues long. For the CDR3, the DNA is TGTGCCAGCAGCTTAGTGGACCGCGACAGGCAGTATTTT. Its protein is CASSLVDRDRQYF.

The J gene is TRBJ2-1, the V gene TRBV6-5; maybe TRBD2 (7 bases). Germline V gives CDR1 MNHEY, CDR2 SVGAGI. Trimming removed 6 bases from V and 8 bases from J, with 23 bases in between. The length of the CDR3 is 16 residues. CDR3 region: CASSSLGGPTWHEQFF. The CDR3 nucleotides read TGTGCCAGCAGCTCTCTCGGGGGGCCGACTTGGCATGAGCAGTTCTTC.

This clonotype was counted only a few times. For the CDR3, the DNA is TGTGCCACCAGCAGAGATAGGGGGGCAGATACGCAGTATTTT. Its translation is CATSRDRGADTQYF. The chain is built from TRBV15 and TRBJ2-3; D could derive from TRBD1 or TRBD2 (6 bases each). Trimming took off 0 bases at V and 4 bases at J, with 8 bases between the two ends. Germline assignment: CDR1 LNHNV and CDR2 YYDKDF (reference sequence). The CDR3 loop spans 14 amino acids.